The clone carrying this TCR beta chain has a handful of counts. As yet, its antigen is unknown. TCRdb reprocessed the reads via MiXCR and lists one record per CDR3 protein. The table records roughly 760,000 distinct CDR3 sequences, approximately 34% of them present only once. These data originate in a study of T cell repertoires in cytomegalovirus infection. The wider study: CMV infection plus the matching HLA type was flagged by public TCR beta signatures. Study results and limitations: CMV-specific TCR beta clonotypes restricted by HLA-C were the ones dominating the ex vivo response. Adding up the frequency of public TCR beta families identified people who carried CMV plus the relevant HLA.

CDR1 and CDR2 (germline): MNHEY, SMNVEV (reference sequence). The CDR3 totals 13 residues. The ends were cut back, 4 bases at V and 1 base at J, with 8 bases in the middle. The specimen sequenced was PBMCs. This clonotype originated in a human donor in good health (CMV status not recorded). Some clones in this sample may be carry-over from other donors' samples. The chain uses TRBV27 and TRBJ2-7, with no clear D. CDR3 coding DNA: TGTGCCAGCAGTTGGCACAGTTCCTACGAGCAGTACTTC. Its protein product is CASSWHSSYEQYF.